This entry concerns a single T cell receptor beta chain. Its antigen remains unidentified. No base quality values were provided; no much bigger clone lies one nucleotide off. The library was produced with the immunoSEQ multiplex PCR assay. For the multiplex PCR, a mixture combining 60 forward primers for TCR Vbeta segments and 13 reverse primers for TCR Jbeta segments was used. Amplification of the CDR3 region of rearranged TCR beta genes was performed with a multiplex PCR assay on genomic DNA. The Illumina HiSeq System was used to sequence the amplified TCR beta libraries as 87-base-pair reads. The paper's data handling went like this. A later analysis tallied roughly 78 million unique TCR beta chains across the 666 repertoires, and approximately 12 million of those chains were shared by two or more donors. Raw reads were error-corrected and collapsed into unique sequences by a nearest-neighbor algorithm in which closely related sequences were merged to remove PCR and sequencing errors. CDR3 sequences were aligned to IMGT reference sequences to assign V, D and J gene segments. For a sequence to be retained, a match of at least six nucleotides was required to both a V gene segment and a J gene segment. A rearrangement counted as productive if the CDR3 had no stop codons and remained in frame with V and J, and every other rearrangement counted as non-productive. Following IMGT convention, CDR3 was defined as the stretch from the second conserved V-encoded cysteine up to the conserved J-encoded phenylalanine. The earlier analysis of about 640 of the donors excluded any sequence lacking an unambiguous match to a single V gene segment. An earlier analysis of a few hundred of the donors classified V segments as functional when productive rearrangements were above 56.7% and as segregating when the standard deviation between donors was above 5%. A statistical classification framework was built for diagnosing cytomegalovirus status from the catalog of TCR beta chain sequences. V and J gene assignment, in a later analysis, came from comparing TCR nucleotide sequences with IMGT/GENE-DB human TR gene sequences. In a later analysis, CDR3 sequences and most-parsimonious VDJ recombination scenarios were assigned using the TCRdist pipeline. In a later analysis, each TCR beta chain was defined by its CDR3 amino acid sequence together with its V-gene family, and reads without a unique V-gene family were excluded. A later analysis removed 500 to 600 highly shared, low-generation-probability nucleotide sequences to deal with suspected cross-contamination and a sequencing artifact. In a later analysis, a clonal expansion index was calculated for each public chain from normalized within-repertoire ranks of inferred template counts. In a later analysis, generation probabilities were computed with a VDJ recombination model fitted to out-of-frame rearrangements, and the resulting probabilities were checked against IGoR. Hypergeometric tests were used in a later analysis to score TCR-TCR, TCR-HLA and TCR-CMV co-occurrence, with a repertoire-size bias correction applied to the TCR pairs. In a later analysis, false discovery rates were estimated by permuting HLA or CMV assignments 20 times. In a later analysis, co-occurring TCRs were grouped with DBSCAN, and TCRdist sequence similarity was added when clustering was performed within HLA-allele-positive subsets. Repertoires with fewer than 30,000 or more than 120,000 public chains, plus five repertoires with anomalous nucleotide sharing, were excluded from co-occurrence clustering. In its TCRdb copy, this immuneACCESS table keeps in-frame sequences only and misses some clones. Where compared with another copy, unresolved V genes explain less than half of these, and the others have no known cause. V and J calls and clone size are those listed in that table; D and trimming were worked out from the DNA. The sample profile shows more than 110,000 clones; roughly 76% of them were found once. Jointly, the top ten make up around 3.6% of the sample.

These data are taken from a study of cytomegalovirus exposure and HLA in healthy donors (dated by TCRdb to the late 2010s). With regard to the full study: An earlier analysis of more than 550 of the donors reported 276 Gb of sequence data and 117 million unique TCR beta sequences obtained from 150 million to 200 million T cells. Besides the first cohort of some 670 subjects, a separate validation cohort made up of 90 to 150 different subjects was used. Donor age, sex, ethnicity and CMV serostatus were compiled together with the repertoire data. In a later genetic analysis, genome-wide SNP genotypes for about three fifths of the roughly 670 donors were used, and that subset was treated as a discovery cohort. The study used immunosequencing to profile the T cell repertoires of several hundred subjects and linked those repertoires to cytomegalovirus serostatus. The study was designed to test whether signatures of past pathogen exposure could be identified by cataloging public T cell receptors. Among some 410 genotyped donors of the cohort, an average of approximately 240,000 unique TCR beta nucleotide sequences were sequenced per donor, around 20% of them non-productive. To predict cytomegalovirus infection status, the study brought together high-throughput TCR immunosequencing, statistical association of individual TCRs with disease status, and machine learning. A later analysis re-analyzed previously published TCR beta repertoires from 550 to 700 donors and added high-resolution HLA genotyping to study TCR occurrence patterns. HLA typing included class I and class II loci at four-digit resolution. An early release covering roughly 640 HLA-typed donors comprised 300 to 350 gigabases of sequencing data and roughly 85 million unique TCR sequences. Typing coverage varied by locus: about 620-630 donors for A, B, C, DRB1 and DQB1; around 560 for DQA1; more than 600 for DPA1; approximately 490 for DPB1. Of the 300 to 450 genotyped donors, 75% to 85% were placed in the genetic ancestry cluster associated with self-reported Caucasian donors. Rather than using new phenotypic data, the later analysis identified candidate immune exposures from TCR beta sequences and from how often those sequences occurred across donors. In an earlier analysis of a few hundred of the donors, high-throughput TCR beta sequencing was used to judge whether each TCR beta V gene segment behaved as functional or pseudogenic. Five DR-DQ haplotypes were treated as single units for association and clustering because of strong linkage in the cohort. All discovery cohort repertoires had been generated on a single sequencing platform. What the research found in general, with its limitations: Broadly in line with IMGT annotations, most TCR beta V segments showed up in productive rearrangements about 87% or about 30% of the time in an earlier analysis of around 600 of the donors. According to a later genetic analysis, donors in an Asian-associated ancestry cluster had fewer N-insertions in productive TCRs than the approximately 710-donor mean. A later analysis associated 15,000 or so TCR beta sequences with specific HLA alleles at a false discovery rate of 0.05. A total of 164 TCR beta chains were listed by the study as associated with cytomegalovirus. Linkage disequilibrium might explain the correlated functional status among segregating V segments, but an unknown experimental factor could not be excluded. While some public TCRs were present in many individuals, most TCR sequences turned up only very rarely across donors. Cytomegalovirus status was reported to be diagnosed by the classifier with high specificity and sensitivity in both the original and validation cohorts. In a later analysis, the rate of TCR association differed among HLA loci, with DRB1 alleles having the most associated TCRs and HLA-C alleles having the fewest. Roughly uniform sequencing depth across donors was assumed in presence/absence analyses, although this assumption may not hold. In vitro tests confirmed that three of the cytomegalovirus-associated TCR beta chains recognize cytomegalovirus antigens. Over 15 rarely observed V segments, including chromosome 9 orphons, were excluded from the earlier analysis of several hundred of the donors because counts were too low. CMV serostatus was the only immune exposure information available for the cohort. A group of highly shared sequence variants was considered likely to be a technical artifact of the sequencing pipeline. The 87-base-pair reads could not distinguish some IMGT-functional V segments, including TRBV6-2 and TRBV6-3, so those segments were excluded. It was suggested by the authors that the approach could potentially be generalized to other disease states and immunological phenotypes. When HLA alleles, especially DR and DQ, strongly co-occurred, TCR associations were difficult to assign to individual alleles. A later analysis reported that several top co-occurrence clusters appeared linked to parvovirus B19, influenza, CMV and Epstein-Barr virus. A further reported finding was that TCR beta sequences accurately predicted the HLA-A and HLA-B alleles for most subjects in the first cohort. In this cohort, only TCR beta chains were sequenced, and detectable features were limited by the absence of alpha or paired-chain data. In a later analysis, most CMV-associated TCR beta chains were found to appear HLA-restricted, with HLA associations seemingly driven largely by CMV exposure. Because HLA typing was missing for some donors at each locus, association tests included only the typed subset. In a later analysis, HLA-associated TCR beta chains were found to be more clonally expanded and to have lower generation probabilities than equally common non-associated chains. A later genetic analysis associated a missense DCLRE1C variant with V-gene and J-gene trimming of TCR beta chains, and an independent cohort replicated the association.

Spanning cysteine to phenylalanine, the CDR3 consists of 13 amino acids. The DNA shown is the 39-base CDR3, in frame from base 1. For CDR1 and CDR2, the germline V gene (reference sequence) lists SEHNR and FQNEAQ. From V the trimming removes 2 bases and from J it removes 4 bases, while the gene matches leave 1 base of the junction unaccounted for. The cohort comprised fewer than 700 healthy bone marrow donors. At the time of sampling, all cohort members were nominally healthy, though unrecorded immune exposures were likely present. The donor tested CMV seronegative and was one of the 352 seronegative cohort members. A peripheral blood sample was provided by each donor, and peripheral blood mononuclear cells were used for TCR beta sequencing. Genomic DNA was extracted from the blood cell samples with the Qiagen DNeasy Blood Extraction Kit.

Recombination connected TRBV7-9 to TRBJ1-2, with TRBD1 identical over 7 junction bases. This sequence originates from a man younger than 35 in good health and CMV-seronegative. The sequenced sample consisted of PBMCs. The CDR3 protein is CASSLRDSYGYTF. At the DNA level, the sequence is TGTGCCAGCAGCTTACGGGACAGCTATGGCTACACCTTC.